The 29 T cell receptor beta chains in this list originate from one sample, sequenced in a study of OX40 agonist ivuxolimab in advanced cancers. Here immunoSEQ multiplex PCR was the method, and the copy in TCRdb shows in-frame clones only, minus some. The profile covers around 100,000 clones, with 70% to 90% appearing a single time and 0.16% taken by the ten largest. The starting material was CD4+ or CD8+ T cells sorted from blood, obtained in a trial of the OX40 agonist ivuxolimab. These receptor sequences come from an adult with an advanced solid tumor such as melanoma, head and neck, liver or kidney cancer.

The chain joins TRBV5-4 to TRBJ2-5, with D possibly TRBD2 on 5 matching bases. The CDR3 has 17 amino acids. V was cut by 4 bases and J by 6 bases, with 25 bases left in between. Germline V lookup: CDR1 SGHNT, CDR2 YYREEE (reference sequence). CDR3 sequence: CASSAGPGKPPIKTQYF. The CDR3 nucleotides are TGTGCCAGCAGCGCCGGTCCGGGAAAACCACCCATCAAGACCCAGTACTTC. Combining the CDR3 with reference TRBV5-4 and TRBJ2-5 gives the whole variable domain ETGVTQSPTHLIKTRGQQVTLRCSSQSGHNTVSWYQQALGQGPQFIFQYYREEENGRGNFPPRFSGLQFPNYSSELNVNALELDDSALYLCASSAGPGKPPIKTQYFGPGTRLLVL.

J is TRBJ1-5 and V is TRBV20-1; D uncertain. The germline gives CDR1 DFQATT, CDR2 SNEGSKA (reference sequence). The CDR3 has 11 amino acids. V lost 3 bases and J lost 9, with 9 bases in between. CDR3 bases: TGCAGTGCTAGCGATGGCCGGCCCCAGCATTTT. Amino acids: CSASDGRPQHF.

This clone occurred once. CDR3 sequence (DNA): TGTGCCAGTAGTAGGACAGTCCTTGGTGAAGCTTTCTTT. Its protein is CASSRTVLGEAFF. V is TRBV19 and J is TRBJ1-1; a weak D match, TRBD1 (6 bases). The CDR3 is made up of 13 amino acids. In germline, CDR1 is LNHDA, CDR2 SQIVND (reference sequence). V was pared by 4 bases and J by 7 bases, with 13 bases between.

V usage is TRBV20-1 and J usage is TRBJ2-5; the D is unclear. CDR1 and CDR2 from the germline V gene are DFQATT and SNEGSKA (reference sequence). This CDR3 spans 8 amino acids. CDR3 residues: CSLGTQYF. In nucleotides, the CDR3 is TGCAGCCTGGGGACCCAGTACTTC.

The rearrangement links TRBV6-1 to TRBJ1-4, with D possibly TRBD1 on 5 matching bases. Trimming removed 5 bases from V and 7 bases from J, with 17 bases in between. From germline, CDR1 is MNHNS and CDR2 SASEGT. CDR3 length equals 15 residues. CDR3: CASSPRSGVGEKLFF. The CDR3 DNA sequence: TGTGCCAGCAGTCCCAGGTCGGGGGTTGGTGAAAAACTGTTTTTT.

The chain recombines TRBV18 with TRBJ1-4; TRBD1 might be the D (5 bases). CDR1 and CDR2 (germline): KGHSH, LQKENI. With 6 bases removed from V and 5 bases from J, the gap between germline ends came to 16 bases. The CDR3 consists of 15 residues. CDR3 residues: CASSPERQKNEKLFF. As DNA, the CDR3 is TGTGCCAGCTCGCCTGAGCGACAGAAAAATGAAAAACTGTTTTTT.

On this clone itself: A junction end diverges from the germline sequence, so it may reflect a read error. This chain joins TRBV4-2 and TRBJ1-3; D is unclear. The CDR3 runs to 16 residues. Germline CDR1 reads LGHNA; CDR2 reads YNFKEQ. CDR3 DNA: TGTGCCAGCAGCCAAGATAGGCTCGGCCTTGGAAGCACCATATATTTT. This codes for CASSQDRLGLGSTIYF.

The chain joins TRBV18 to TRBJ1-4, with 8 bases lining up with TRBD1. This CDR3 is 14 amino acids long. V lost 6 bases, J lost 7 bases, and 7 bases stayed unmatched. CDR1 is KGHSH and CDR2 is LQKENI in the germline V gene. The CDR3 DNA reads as TGTGCCAGCTCGCCATCCGGGACAGGTGAAAAACTGTTTTTT. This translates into CASSPSGTGEKLFF.

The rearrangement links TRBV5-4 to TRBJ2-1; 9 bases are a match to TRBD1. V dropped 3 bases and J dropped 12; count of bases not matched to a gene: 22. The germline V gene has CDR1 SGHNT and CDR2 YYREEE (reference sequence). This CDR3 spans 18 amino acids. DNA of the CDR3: TGTGCCAGCAGCTATCCAGCCTTCGGGACAGGGTCAGTGAGCGTGCAGTTCTTC. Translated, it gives CASSYPAFGTGSVSVQFF.

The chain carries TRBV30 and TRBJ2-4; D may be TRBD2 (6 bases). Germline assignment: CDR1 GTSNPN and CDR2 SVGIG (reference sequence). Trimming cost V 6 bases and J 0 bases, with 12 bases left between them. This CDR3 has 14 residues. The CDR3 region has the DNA TGTGCCTGCTACGTGGGGGGAGCCAAAAACATTCAGTACTTC. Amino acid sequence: CACYVGGAKNIQYF. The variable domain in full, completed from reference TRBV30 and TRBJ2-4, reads SQTIHQWPATLVQPVGSPLSLECTVEGTSNPNLYWYRQAAGRGLQLLFYSVGIGQISSEVPQNLSASRPQDRQFILSSKKLLLSDSGFYLCACYVGGAKNIQYFGAGTRLSVL.

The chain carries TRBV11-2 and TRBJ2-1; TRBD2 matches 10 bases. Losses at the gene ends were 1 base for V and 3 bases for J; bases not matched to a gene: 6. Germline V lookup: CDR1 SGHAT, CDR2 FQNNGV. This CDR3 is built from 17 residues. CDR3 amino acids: CASSLVNSGGLYNEQFF. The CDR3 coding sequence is TGTGCCAGCAGCTTAGTTAATAGCGGGGGGCTCTACAATGAGCAGTTCTTC. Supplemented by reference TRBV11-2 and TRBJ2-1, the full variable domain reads EAGVAQSPRYKIIEKRQSVAFWCNPISGHATLYWYQQILGQGPKLLIQFQNNGVVDDSQLPKDRFSAERLKGVDSTLKIQPAKLEDSAVYLCASSLVNSGGLYNEQFFGPGTRLTVL.

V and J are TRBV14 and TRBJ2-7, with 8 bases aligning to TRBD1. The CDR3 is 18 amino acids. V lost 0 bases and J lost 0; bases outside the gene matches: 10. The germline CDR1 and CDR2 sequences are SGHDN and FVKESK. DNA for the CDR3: TGTGCCAGCAGCCAAGATCAAGGAGGGACAGGATTCTCCTACGAGCAGTACTTC. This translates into CASSQDQGGTGFSYEQYF.

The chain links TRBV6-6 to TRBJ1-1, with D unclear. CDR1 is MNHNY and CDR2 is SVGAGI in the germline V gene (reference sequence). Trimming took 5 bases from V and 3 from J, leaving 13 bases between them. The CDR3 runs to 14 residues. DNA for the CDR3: TGTGCCAGCAGTGCGACAACCGGGGACACTGAAGCTTTCTTT. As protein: CASSATTGDTEAFF.

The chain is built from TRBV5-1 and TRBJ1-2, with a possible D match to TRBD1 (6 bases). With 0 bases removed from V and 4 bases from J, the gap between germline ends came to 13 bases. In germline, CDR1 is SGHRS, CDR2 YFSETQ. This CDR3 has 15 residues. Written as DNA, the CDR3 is TGCGCCAGCAGCTTGGTGGAGGGGGTTTCCTATGGCTACACCTTC. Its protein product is CASSLVEGVSYGYTF.

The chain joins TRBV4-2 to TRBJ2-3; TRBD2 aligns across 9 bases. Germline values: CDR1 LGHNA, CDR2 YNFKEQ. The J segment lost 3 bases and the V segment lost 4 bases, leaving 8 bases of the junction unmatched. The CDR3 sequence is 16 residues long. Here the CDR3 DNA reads TGTGCCAGCAGCCGACCCAGCGGGGGGCCTACAGATACGCAGTATTTT. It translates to CASSRPSGGPTDTQYF.

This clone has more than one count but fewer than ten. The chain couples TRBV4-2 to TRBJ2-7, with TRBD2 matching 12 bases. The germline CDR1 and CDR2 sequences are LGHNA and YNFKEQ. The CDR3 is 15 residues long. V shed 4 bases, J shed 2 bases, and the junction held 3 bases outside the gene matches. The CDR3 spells CASSRGLAGTYEQYF. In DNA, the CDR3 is TGTGCCAGCAGCCGAGGACTAGCGGGGACCTACGAGCAGTACTTC.

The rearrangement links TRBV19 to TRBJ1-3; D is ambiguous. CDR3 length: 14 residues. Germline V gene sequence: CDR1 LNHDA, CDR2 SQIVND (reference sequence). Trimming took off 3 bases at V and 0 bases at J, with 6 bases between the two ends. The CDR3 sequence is CASSIPGSGNTIYF. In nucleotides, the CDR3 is TGTGCCAGTAGTATCCCGGGCTCTGGAAACACCATATATTTT.

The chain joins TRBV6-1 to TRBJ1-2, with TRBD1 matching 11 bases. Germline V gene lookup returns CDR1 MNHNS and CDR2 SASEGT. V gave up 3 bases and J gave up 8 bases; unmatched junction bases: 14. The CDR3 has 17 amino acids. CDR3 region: CASSDHQIGTGGRGYTF. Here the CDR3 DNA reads TGTGCCAGCAGTGACCACCAAATTGGGACAGGGGGAAGGGGCTACACCTTC.

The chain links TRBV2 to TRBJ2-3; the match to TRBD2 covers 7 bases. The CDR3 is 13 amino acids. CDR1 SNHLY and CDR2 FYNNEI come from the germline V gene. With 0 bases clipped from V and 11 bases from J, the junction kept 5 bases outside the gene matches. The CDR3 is CASSEASAGKQYF. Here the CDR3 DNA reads TGTGCCAGCAGTGAAGCGTCAGCGGGGAAGCAGTATTTT.

Written as DNA, the CDR3 is TGTGCCAGCCAGAGGGGGGGCTTCGGGTACGAGCAGTACTTC. It encodes CASQRGGFGYEQYF. V gene TRBV11-3 combines with J gene TRBJ2-7, with TRBD2 as a possible D gene (7 bases). V was clipped by 8 bases and J by 4 bases, with 18 bases between them. The CDR3 is 14 amino acids. From germline, CDR1 is SGHNT and CDR2 YENEEA.

The CDR3 DNA reads as TGTGCCAGCAGCTTCCCCGGGACACGGTCTCGAGCTTTCTTT. Its translation: CASSFPGTRSRAFF. The genes are TRBV5-4 and TRBJ1-1; D may be TRBD1 (6 bases). V was trimmed by 2 bases and J by 10 bases, leaving 18 bases between them. CDR1 and CDR2 (germline): SGHNT, YYREEE (reference sequence). The CDR3 totals 14 residues.

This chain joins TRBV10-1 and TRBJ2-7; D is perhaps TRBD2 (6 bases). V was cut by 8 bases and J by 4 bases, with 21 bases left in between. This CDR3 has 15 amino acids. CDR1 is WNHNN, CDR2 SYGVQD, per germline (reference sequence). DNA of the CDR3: TGCGCCAGCGGAGAGTGGCGGGAAGGCAAGTACGAGCAGTACTTC. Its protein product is CASGEWREGKYEQYF.

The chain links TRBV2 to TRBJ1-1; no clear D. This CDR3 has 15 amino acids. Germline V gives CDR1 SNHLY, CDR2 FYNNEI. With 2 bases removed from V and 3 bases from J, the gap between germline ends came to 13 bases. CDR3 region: CASSESVTADTEAFF. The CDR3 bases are TGTGCCAGCAGTGAATCTGTGACCGCGGACACTGAAGCTTTCTTT.

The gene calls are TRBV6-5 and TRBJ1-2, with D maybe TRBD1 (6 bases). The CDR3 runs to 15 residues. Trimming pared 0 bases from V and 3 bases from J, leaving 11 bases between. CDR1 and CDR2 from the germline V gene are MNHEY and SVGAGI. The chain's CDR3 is CASSYSRTAYYGYTF. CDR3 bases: TGTGCCAGCAGTTACTCGAGGACAGCTTACTATGGCTACACCTTC.

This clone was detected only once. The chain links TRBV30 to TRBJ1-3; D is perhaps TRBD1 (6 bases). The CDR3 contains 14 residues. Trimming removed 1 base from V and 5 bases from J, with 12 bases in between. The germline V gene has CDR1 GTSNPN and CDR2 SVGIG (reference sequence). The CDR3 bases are TGTGCCTGGAGTGCCTCCGGGGGCCGAAACACCATATATTTT. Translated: CAWSASGGRNTIYF.

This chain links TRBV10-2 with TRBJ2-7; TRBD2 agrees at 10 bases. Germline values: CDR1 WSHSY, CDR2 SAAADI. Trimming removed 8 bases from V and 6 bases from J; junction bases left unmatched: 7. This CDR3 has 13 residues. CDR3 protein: CASRFLAGVEQYF. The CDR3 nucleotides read TGCGCCAGCCGGTTCCTAGCGGGAGTCGAGCAGTACTTC.

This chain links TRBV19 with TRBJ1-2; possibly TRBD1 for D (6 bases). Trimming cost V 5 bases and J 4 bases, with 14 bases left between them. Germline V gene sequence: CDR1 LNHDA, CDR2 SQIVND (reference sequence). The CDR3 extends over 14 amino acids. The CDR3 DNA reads TGTGCCAGTAGTGGCCAGGGGAAGAGCTATGGCTACACCTTC. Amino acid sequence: CASSGQGKSYGYTF.

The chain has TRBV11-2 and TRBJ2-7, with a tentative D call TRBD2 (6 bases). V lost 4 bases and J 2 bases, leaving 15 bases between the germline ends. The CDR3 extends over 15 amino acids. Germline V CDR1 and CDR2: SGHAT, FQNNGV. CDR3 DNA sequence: TGTGCCAGCAGCTCCTTAGCGGAGAAGGCCTACGAGCAGTACTTC. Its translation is CASSSLAEKAYEQYF.

The DNA for the CDR3 is TGTGCCAGCACTACACGGGACCTGAACACTGAAGCTTTCTTT. Its translation: CASTTRDLNTEAFF. J is TRBJ1-1 and V is TRBV6-6, with D perhaps TRBD1 (5 bases). This CDR3 has 14 amino acids. Trimming shortened V by 7 bases and J by 0 bases, and 12 bases separated the two germline ends. Germline CDR1 and CDR2: MNHNY and SVGAGI (reference sequence).